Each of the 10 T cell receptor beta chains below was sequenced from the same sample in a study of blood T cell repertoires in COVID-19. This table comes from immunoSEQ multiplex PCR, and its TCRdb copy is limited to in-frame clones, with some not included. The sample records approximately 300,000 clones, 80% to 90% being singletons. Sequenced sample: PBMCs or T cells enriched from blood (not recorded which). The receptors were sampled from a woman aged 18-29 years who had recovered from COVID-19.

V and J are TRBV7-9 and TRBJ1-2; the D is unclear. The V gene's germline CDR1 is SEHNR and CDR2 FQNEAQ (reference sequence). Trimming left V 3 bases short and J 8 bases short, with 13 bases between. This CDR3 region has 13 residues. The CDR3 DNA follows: TGTGCCAGCAGCTTCGCGGATCTTGAGGGCTACACCTTC. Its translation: CASSFADLEGYTF.

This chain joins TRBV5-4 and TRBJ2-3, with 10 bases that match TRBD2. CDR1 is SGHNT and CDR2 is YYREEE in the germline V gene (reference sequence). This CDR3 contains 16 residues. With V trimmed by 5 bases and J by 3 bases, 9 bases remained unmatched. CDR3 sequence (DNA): TGTGCCAGCAGTTGGATGAGCGGGGGGGGTACAGATACGCAGTATTTT. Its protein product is CASSWMSGGGTDTQYF.

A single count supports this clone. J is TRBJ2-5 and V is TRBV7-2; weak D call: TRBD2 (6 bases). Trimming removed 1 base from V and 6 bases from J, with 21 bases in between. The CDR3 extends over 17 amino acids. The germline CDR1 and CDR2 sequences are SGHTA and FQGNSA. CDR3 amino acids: CASSLDLVRGTRKTQYF. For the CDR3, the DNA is TGTGCCAGCAGCTTAGATTTGGTCCGCGGGACCAGGAAGACCCAGTACTTC.

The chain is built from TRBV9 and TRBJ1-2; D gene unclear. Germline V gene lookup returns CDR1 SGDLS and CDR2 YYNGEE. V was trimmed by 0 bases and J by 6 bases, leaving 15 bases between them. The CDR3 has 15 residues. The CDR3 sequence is CASSVERDIGDGYTF. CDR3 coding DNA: TGTGCCAGCAGCGTAGAGAGGGATATCGGGGATGGCTACACCTTC. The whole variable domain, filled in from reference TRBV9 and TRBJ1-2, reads DSGVTQTPKHLITATGQRVTLRCSPRSGDLSVYWYQQSLDQGLQFLIQYYNGEERAKGNILERFSAQQFPDLHSELNLSSLELGDSALYFCASSVERDIGDGYTFGSGTRLTVV.

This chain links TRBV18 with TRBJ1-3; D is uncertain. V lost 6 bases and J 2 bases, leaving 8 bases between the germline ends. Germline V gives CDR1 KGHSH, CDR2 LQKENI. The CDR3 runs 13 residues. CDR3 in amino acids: CASSDGTGNTIYF. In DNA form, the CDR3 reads TGTGCCAGCTCGGACGGGACTGGAAACACCATATATTTT. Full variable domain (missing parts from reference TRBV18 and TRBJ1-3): NAGVMQNPRHLVRRRGQEARLRCSPMKGHSHVYWYRQLPEEGLKFMVYLQKENIIDESGMPKERFSAEFPKEGPSILRIQQVVRGDSAAYFCASSDGTGNTIYFGEGSWLTVV.

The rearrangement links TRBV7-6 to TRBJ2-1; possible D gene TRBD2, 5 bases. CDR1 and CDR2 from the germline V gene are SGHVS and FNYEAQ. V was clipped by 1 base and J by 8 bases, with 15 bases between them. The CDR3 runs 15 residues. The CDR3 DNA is TGTGCCAGCAGCTTAGGGGCCCTAGCCTGGGATGAGCAGTTCTTC. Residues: CASSLGALAWDEQFF.

The CDR3 sequence is CASSRDISTDTQYF. As DNA, the CDR3 is TGTGCCAGCAGCCGGGACATTAGCACAGATACGCAGTATTTT. The chain links TRBV5-4 to TRBJ2-3; D possibly corresponds to TRBD1 (6 bases). Per the germline V gene, CDR1 is SGHNT and CDR2 is YYREEE (reference sequence). V dropped 4 bases and J dropped 0 bases, with 9 bases sitting between them. This CDR3 region has 14 residues. Supplemented by reference TRBV5-4 and TRBJ2-3, the full variable domain reads ETGVTQSPTHLIKTRGQQVTLRCSSQSGHNTVSWYQQALGQGPQFIFQYYREEENGRGNFPPRFSGLQFPNYSSELNVNALELDDSALYLCASSRDISTDTQYFGPGTRLTVL.

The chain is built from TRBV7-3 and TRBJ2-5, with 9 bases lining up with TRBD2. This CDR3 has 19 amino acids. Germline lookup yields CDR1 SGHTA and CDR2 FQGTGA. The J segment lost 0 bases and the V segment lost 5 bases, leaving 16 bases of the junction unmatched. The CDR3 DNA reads TGTGCCAGCAGCCCCAGGCGTAGCGGGAGTTCGGGGTACCAAGAGACCCAGTACTTC. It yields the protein CASSPRRSGSSGYQETQYF.

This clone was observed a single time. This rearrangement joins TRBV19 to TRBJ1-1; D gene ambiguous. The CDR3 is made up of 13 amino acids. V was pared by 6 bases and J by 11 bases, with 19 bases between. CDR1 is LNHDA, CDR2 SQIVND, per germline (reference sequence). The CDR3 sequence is CASSAPSTPGAFF. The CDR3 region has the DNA TGTGCCAGTAGCGCACCTTCGACCCCGGGGGCTTTCTTT.

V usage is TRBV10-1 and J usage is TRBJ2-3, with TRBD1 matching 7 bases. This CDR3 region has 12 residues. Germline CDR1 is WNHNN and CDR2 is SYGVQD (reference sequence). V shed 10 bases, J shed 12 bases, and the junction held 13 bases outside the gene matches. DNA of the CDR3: TGCGCCACCAGCACTGGGACAGTCGCTCAGTATTTT. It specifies CATSTGTVAQYF.